This T cell receptor beta chain was sequenced for a study of blood T cell repertoires in COVID-19. With 4 bases removed from V and 10 bases from J, the gap between germline ends came to 10 bases. Germline values: CDR1 SNHLY, CDR2 FYNNEI. The CDR3 length is 11 residues. Generated by immunoSEQ multiplex PCR, the TCRdb table keeps only in-frame clones and is missing some. The table has over 150,000 clones, roughly four fifths seen once; the top ten hold about 12%. The specimen was PBMCs or T cells enriched from blood (not recorded which). The genes are TRBV2 and TRBJ1-1; the D is unclear. The receptor's source is a man aged 35 to 55 who had recovered from COVID-19. Here the CDR3 DNA reads TGTGCCAGCAGTGGGGTCTCGGGAGCTTTCTTT. It specifies CASSGVSGAFF.